This T cell receptor (beta chain) was captured by sequencing in a study of radiotherapy plus CTLA-4 blockade in lung cancer. Overall study: There were objective responses in roughly 18% of patients, and around 30% had disease control.

Study findings and constraints: Strongest reported response predictors: early blood clone changes and post-radiation interferon-beta. In blood, TCR clones derived from the tumor expanded after radiotherapy plus ipilimumab.

Data came from immunoSEQ multiplex PCR; TCRdb stores just in-frame clones and leaves some out. The sample holds approximately 70,000 clones; 70% to 80% are singletons and the top ten take roughly 15%. Ipilimumab-mediated CTLA-4 blockade plus focal radiation was given to patients having chemo-refractory metastatic non-small-cell lung cancer. As regards this clone: As yet, its antigen is unknown.

CDR1 is SEHNR and CDR2 is FQNEAQ in the germline V gene (reference sequence). This CDR3 has 15 residues. V shed 5 bases, J shed 4 bases, and the junction held 7 bases outside the gene matches. The TCR comes from a human donor with non-small cell lung cancer whose response to radiotherapy plus ipilimumab could not be evaluated. Some clones in this sample may be carry-over from other donors' samples. The chain carries TRBV7-9 and TRBJ1-4; 7 nucleotides align to TRBD1. The source was peripheral blood, collected from a patient treated with radiotherapy plus ipilimumab. CDR3 DNA: TGTGCCAGCAGCCCACCCGGGACAGATAATGAAAAACTGTTTTTT. Protein: CASSPPGTDNEKLFF.